Each of the 31 T cell receptor beta chains below was sequenced from the same sample in a study of cytomegalovirus exposure and HLA in healthy donors. The PCR had 60 Vbeta and 13 Jbeta primers. Only in-frame clones appear in the TCRdb table, and some are missing; sequencing was by immunoSEQ multiplex PCR. The sample yields 95,000 to 150,000 clones, about 81% seen once. The sequenced sample consisted of PBMCs. These TCRs come from a woman aged 40-49 years in good health and CMV-seropositive.

DNA for the CDR3: TGCGCCAGCAGCATCCAAGGGGGGGCAGATACGCAGTATTTT. Its translation: CASSIQGGADTQYF. The rearrangement uses TRBV5-1 and TRBJ2-3, with D tentatively TRBD2 (7 bases). The CDR3 runs to 14 residues. Germline V gene lookup returns CDR1 SGHRS and CDR2 YFSETQ. The V end was cut by 4 bases, the J end by 4 bases, with 13 bases between.

The rearrangement links TRBV30 to TRBJ1-1; possible D gene TRBD1, 6 bases. The CDR3 consists of 15 residues. Germline-derived CDR1 and CDR2 are GTSNPN and SVGIG (reference sequence). Trimming stripped 4 bases from V and 2 bases from J, with 17 bases between. In DNA form, the CDR3 reads TGTGCCTGGAAGGGTCAACAGGGAGCAAACACTGAAGCTTTCTTT. This encodes CAWKGQQGANTEAFF. Together with reference TRBV30 and TRBJ1-1, the CDR3 gives the full variable domain: SQTIHQWPATLVQPVGSPLSLECTVEGTSNPNLYWYRQAAGRGLQLLFYSVGIGQISSEVPQNLSASRPQDRQFILSSKKLLLSDSGFYLCAWKGQQGANTEAFFGQGTRLTVV.

The V gene is TRBV5-4, the J gene TRBJ2-6; TRBD1 might be the D (5 bases). Germline CDR1 reads SGHNT; CDR2 reads YYREEE (reference sequence). The V end lost 5 bases, the J end lost 0 bases, and 9 bases lay between the germline ends. This CDR3 region has 15 residues. The CDR3 spells CASSLQGSGANVLTF. In DNA, the CDR3 is TGTGCCAGCAGTCTCCAGGGCTCTGGGGCCAACGTCCTGACTTTC.

This clone was recorded once. The chain carries TRBV19 and TRBJ2-1; tentatively, D is TRBD2 (5 bases). Looked up from germline, CDR1 is LNHDA and CDR2 is SQIVND (reference sequence). The ends were cut back, 7 bases at V and 2 bases at J, with 15 bases in the middle. The length of the CDR3 is 15 residues. CDR3: CASIDLGGPYNEQFF. The CDR3 DNA follows: TGTGCCAGTATTGACCTCGGAGGCCCCTACAATGAGCAGTTCTTC.

There are many counts of this clone. J is TRBJ1-2 and V is TRBV6-5, with 10 bases lining up with TRBD1. The junction had 5 bases not matched to a gene; V was cut back by 6 bases and J by 7 bases. Germline lookup yields CDR1 MNHEY and CDR2 SVGAGI. The CDR3 totals 13 residues. The CDR3 bases are TGTGCCAGCAGGCTGACAGGGGGCATTGGCTACACCTTC. Amino acid sequence: CASRLTGGIGYTF.

This clone was counted a few times. The V and J genes are TRBV6-5 and TRBJ1-4; 7 nucleotides align to TRBD1. The germline V gene encodes CDR1 MNHEY and CDR2 SVGAGI. V gave up 5 bases and J gave up 8 bases; unmatched junction bases: 8. The CDR3 has 14 residues. CDR3 sequence: CASSPGTEGEKLFF. The CDR3 region has the DNA TGTGCCAGCAGTCCCGGGACAGAAGGAGAAAAACTGTTTTTT.

CDR3 in amino acids: CASSRLYRDRVTNTEAFF. In DNA, the CDR3 is TGTGCCAGCAGCCGATTATACCGGGACAGGGTTACGAACACTGAAGCTTTCTTT. The J gene is TRBJ1-1, the V gene TRBV5-5, with TRBD1 identical over 9 bases. Germline V CDR1 and CDR2: SGHKS, YYEKEE (reference sequence). The CDR3 consists of 18 residues. With 4 bases clipped from V and 1 base from J, the junction kept 14 bases outside the gene matches.

The V and J genes are TRBV30 and TRBJ2-3; D may be TRBD1 (5 bases). V was cut by 4 bases and J by 1 base, with 18 bases left in between. The germline gives CDR1 GTSNPN, CDR2 SVGIG (reference sequence). The CDR3 spans 16 residues. The CDR3 nucleotides are TGTGCCTGGAATGGGGCCGCAGTCTACGGCACAGATACGCAGTATTTT. Protein product: CAWNGAAVYGTDTQYF.

The rearrangement uses TRBV4-3 and TRBJ1-6; TRBD1 might be the D (5 bases). CDR3 length: 17 amino acids. Germline V gene data show CDR1 as LGHNA and CDR2 as YSLEER. V was clipped by 0 bases and J by 4 bases, with 13 bases between them. CDR3 in amino acids: CASSQDWGSRYNSPLHF. CDR3 nucleotide sequence: TGCGCCAGCAGCCAAGATTGGGGCTCTCGATATAATTCACCCCTCCACTTT.

The rearrangement uses TRBV18 and TRBJ1-4; maybe TRBD1 (5 bases). This CDR3 is 15 amino acids long. The ends were cut back, 5 bases at V and 4 bases at J, with 14 bases in the middle. CDR1 and CDR2 from the germline V gene are KGHSH and LQKENI. The CDR3 nucleotides read TGTGCCAGCTCAATCCGGGACTGGTATAATGAAAAACTGTTTTTT. It translates to CASSIRDWYNEKLFF.

This sequence joins TRBV6-5 and TRBJ1-2; a possible D gene is TRBD1 (6 bases). This CDR3 region has 13 residues. Germline CDR1 and CDR2: MNHEY and SVGAGI. With 6 bases removed from V and 4 bases from J, the gap between germline ends came to 12 bases. The CDR3 here is CASRPGTPYGYTF. For the CDR3, the DNA is TGTGCCAGCAGGCCCGGGACACCCTATGGCTACACCTTC.

The chain carries TRBV7-2 and TRBJ1-4, with a possible D match to TRBD1 (5 bases). Per germline, CDR1 SGHTA and CDR2 FQGNSA. V lost 5 bases, J lost 8 bases, and 18 bases lay in between. This CDR3 has 15 amino acids. The CDR3 reads CASSPGGDWDEKLFF. CDR3 DNA: TGTGCCAGCAGCCCCGGCGGGGACTGGGACGAAAAACTGTTTTTT.

This chain uses TRBV4-1 with TRBJ1-5, with D hard to call. Trimming pared 3 bases from V and 1 base from J, leaving 7 bases between. Per the germline V gene, CDR1 is MGHRA and CDR2 is YSYEKL. The CDR3 is made up of 14 amino acids. The CDR3 DNA follows: TGCGCCAGCAGCCAGGCCCGAAGCAATCAGCCCCAGCATTTT. It yields the protein CASSQARSNQPQHF.

V is TRBV29-1 and J is TRBJ1-2, with 8 bases matching TRBD1. The germline V gene has CDR1 SQVTM and CDR2 ANQGSEA. Trimming cost V 5 bases and J 6 bases; bases outside gene matches: 8. The CDR3 consists of 13 residues. The CDR3 DNA follows: TGCAGCGTTAGTAGGGCAGGGGGCAATGGCTACACCTTC. Translation gives CSVSRAGGNGYTF.

J is TRBJ1-3 and V is TRBV7-2; 8 bases fit TRBD1. Germline lookup yields CDR1 SGHTA and CDR2 FQGNSA. The CDR3 extends over 17 amino acids. The trim removed 5 bases at V and 2 bases at J, leaving 11 bases unmatched. The CDR3 reads CASSTRDRGLTGNTIYF. The CDR3, as DNA: TGTGCCAGCAGCACACGTGACAGGGGTTTAACTGGAAACACCATATATTTT.

The chain joins TRBV4-3 to TRBJ2-7; 16 positions match TRBD2. V was clipped by 3 bases and J by 5 bases; unmatched bases: 4. The CDR3 covers 16 residues. In germline, CDR1 is LGHNA, CDR2 YSLEER. The CDR3 sequence is CASSQGLAGGGHEQYF. In DNA form, the CDR3 reads TGCGCCAGCAGCCAGGGACTAGCGGGGGGGGGCCACGAGCAGTACTTC.

V and J are TRBV27 and TRBJ1-5, with 10 bases lining up with TRBD1. Germline values: CDR1 MNHEY, CDR2 SMNVEV (reference sequence). CDR3 size: 15 residues. Trimming cost V 6 bases and J 7 bases; bases outside gene matches: 9. CDR3 loop: CASSPSTGGGQPQHF. Here the CDR3 DNA reads TGTGCCAGCAGCCCGTCGACAGGGGGCGGGCAGCCCCAGCATTTT.

The V and J genes are TRBV7-9 and TRBJ1-2, with a possible D match to TRBD1 (6 bases). Germline V CDR1 and CDR2: SEHNR, FQNEAQ (reference sequence). This CDR3 contains 15 residues. The V end lost 5 bases, the J end lost 8 bases, and 21 bases lay between the germline ends. The DNA for the CDR3 is TGTGCCAGCAGCGCGTTGGGGGGGCTCATACGGGGCTACACCTTC. This gives the protein CASSALGGLIRGYTF.

V gene TRBV29-1 combines with J gene TRBJ1-2, with D perhaps matching TRBD1 (5 bases). V was pared by 6 bases and J by 4 bases, with 12 bases between. Germline V lookup: CDR1 SQVTM, CDR2 ANQGSEA. The CDR3 has 12 residues. As DNA, the CDR3 is TGCAGCGTGGCACGGGGGAGCTATGGCTACACCTTC. Translated, it gives CSVARGSYGYTF. Looking up the rest from reference TRBV29-1 and TRBJ1-2 gives the full variable domain: SAVISQKPSRDICQRGTSLTIQCQVDSQVTMMFWYRQQPGQSLTLIATANQGSEATYESGFVIDKFPISRPNLTFSTLTVSNMSPEDSSIYLCSVARGSYGYTFGSGTRLTVV.

The gene calls are TRBV4-3 and TRBJ2-5; 11 nucleotides match TRBD1. This CDR3 contains 14 residues. Unmatched junction bases numbered 6, after V lost 4 bases and J lost 8 bases. Germline V gene lookup returns CDR1 LGHNA and CDR2 YSLEER. The DNA for the CDR3 is TGCGCCAGCAGCCCGGGACAGGGGGTCCCTACCCAGTACTTC. This codes for CASSPGQGVPTQYF.

This sequence joins TRBV10-3 and TRBJ2-6; TRBD1 is a possible D gene (5 bases). Germline-derived CDR1 and CDR2 are ENHRY and SYGVKD. Trimming pared 6 bases from V and 4 bases from J, leaving 28 bases between. CDR3 length: 20 residues. Here the CDR3 reads CAIRRSTQGSLTEGANVLTF. As DNA, the CDR3 is TGTGCCATCAGGCGATCTACCCAGGGTAGCCTAACGGAAGGGGCCAACGTCCTGACTTTC.

The CDR3 sequence: CASSLRDRFGWFF. Here the CDR3 DNA reads TGTGCCAGCAGTCTCCGGGACAGGTTCGGGTGGTTCTTC. The rearrangement uses TRBV6-5 and TRBJ2-1; 8 bases line up with TRBD1. There are 13 residues in the CDR3. CDR1 MNHEY and CDR2 SVGAGI come from the germline V gene. The V gene end was trimmed by 5 bases and the J gene end by 15 bases; junction bases not matched to a gene: 12.

This clone turned up a few times. The V call is TRBV7-2, the J call TRBJ1-3, with unresolved D. V lost 5 bases and J lost 2, with 13 bases in between. In germline, CDR1 is SGHTA, CDR2 FQGNSA. The CDR3 consists of 15 residues. The CDR3 nucleotides are TGTGCCAGCAGCCCCCCGCGGTCCCCTGGAAACACCATATATTTT. Translation: CASSPPRSPGNTIYF.

The chain has TRBV25-1 and TRBJ2-5; 14 bases line up with TRBD2. V lost 3 bases, J lost 5 bases, and 8 bases stayed unmatched. This CDR3 has 17 residues. CDR1 is MGHDK, CDR2 SYGVNS, per germline. CDR3 residues: CASSDSTSGRARETQYF. The CDR3 coding sequence is TGTGCCAGCAGTGACTCGACTAGCGGGAGGGCCCGGGAGACCCAGTACTTC.

The rearrangement joins TRBV5-6 to TRBJ1-5, with D possibly TRBD1 on 5 matching bases. The CDR3 consists of 16 residues. V lost 2 bases and J 0 bases, leaving 12 bases between the germline ends. Per the germline V gene, CDR1 is SGHDT and CDR2 is YYEEEE. For the CDR3, the DNA is TGTGCCAGCAGCTTTTACAGGTTTAATAGCAATCAGCCCCAGCATTTT. This sequence encodes CASSFYRFNSNQPQHF.

The chain is built from TRBV11-3 and TRBJ2-1; 10 nucleotides agree with TRBD2. Germline trimming cut 2 bases from V and 4 bases from J; bases unmatched to any gene: 11. The germline CDR1 and CDR2 sequences are SGHNT and YENEEA. This CDR3 is built from 18 residues. CDR3: CASSLYGASGGTYNEQFF. In nucleotides, the CDR3 is TGTGCCAGCAGCTTATATGGAGCTAGCGGGGGAACTTACAATGAGCAGTTCTTC.

The CDR3 DNA reads TGTGCCAGCTCAGTCCGGTCTGGTACAGGGGGGAACACTGAAGCTTTCTTT. As protein: CASSVRSGTGGNTEAFF. The rearrangement links TRBV18 to TRBJ1-1; the match to TRBD1 covers 8 bases. CDR1 is KGHSH and CDR2 is LQKENI in the germline V gene. J was trimmed by 1 base and V by 5 bases; bases with no gene match: 12. The CDR3 is made up of 17 amino acids.

The chain uses TRBV19 and TRBJ1-2; TRBD1 is a possible D gene (6 bases). Germline V gene lookup returns CDR1 LNHDA and CDR2 SQIVND (reference sequence). Trimming removed 2 bases from V and 4 bases from J, with 14 bases in between. The CDR3 totals 15 residues. The DNA of the CDR3 is TGTGCCAGTAGTATAAGGGGGGGCTTCGGCTATGGCTACACCTTC. It specifies CASSIRGGFGYGYTF. Complete variable domain (other parts from reference TRBV19 and TRBJ1-2): DGGITQSPKYLFRKEGQNVTLSCEQNLNHDAMYWYRQDPGQGLRLIYYSQIVNDFQKGDIAEGYSVSREKKESFPLTVTSAQKNPTAFYLCASSIRGGFGYGYTFGSGTRLTVV.

This chain connects TRBV11-2 to TRBJ1-1, with D possibly matching TRBD1 (5 bases). CDR3 length: 17 amino acids. V lost 0 bases and J lost 0, with 14 bases in between. Germline CDR1 SGHAT, CDR2 FQNNGV. CDR3 coding DNA: TGTGCCAGCAGCTTAGAATCTTTAGGGGTCATGAACACTGAAGCTTTCTTT. Translating it yields CASSLESLGVMNTEAFF.

The chain employs TRBV7-2 and TRBJ2-7; a weak D match, TRBD1 (6 bases). This CDR3 contains 14 residues. Germline V gene data show CDR1 as SGHTA and CDR2 as FQGNSA. V lost 2 bases and J 5 bases, leaving 13 bases between the germline ends. DNA of the CDR3: TGTGCCAGCAGCTTAACAAACAGGGCCGACGAGCAGTACTTC. As protein: CASSLTNRADEQYF.

This sequence joins TRBV4-3 and TRBJ1-2, with D tentatively TRBD1 (6 bases). The CDR3 is made up of 14 amino acids. Looked up from germline, CDR1 is LGHNA and CDR2 is YSLEER. V was clipped by 0 bases and J by 8 bases, with 13 bases between them. The CDR3 region is CASSQEGRGSGYTF. The CDR3 coding sequence is TGCGCCAGCAGCCAAGAGGGCAGGGGAAGCGGCTACACCTTC.